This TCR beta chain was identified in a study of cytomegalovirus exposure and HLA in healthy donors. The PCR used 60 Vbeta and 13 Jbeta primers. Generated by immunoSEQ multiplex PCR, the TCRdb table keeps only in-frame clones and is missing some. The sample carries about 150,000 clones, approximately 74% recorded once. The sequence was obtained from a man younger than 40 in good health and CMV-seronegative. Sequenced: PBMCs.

The CDR3 loop is CASSIGPGQGYNEQFF. The CDR3 bases are TGTGCCAGTAGTATAGGACCGGGACAGGGATACAATGAGCAGTTCTTC. The chain links TRBV19 to TRBJ2-1; 9 positions agree with TRBD1. In germline, CDR1 is LNHDA, CDR2 SQIVND (reference sequence). After removal of 1 base from V and 4 bases from J, the junction contained 5 bases not matched to a gene. The CDR3 contains 16 residues.